This T cell receptor beta chain appears in the sequencing data of a study of cytotoxic CD8 clonotypes in ibrutinib-treated CLL. Only in-frame clones appear in the TCRdb table, and some are missing; sequencing was by immunoSEQ multiplex PCR. Seen here are 150,000 or so clones, roughly 80% observed once, and the top ten hold roughly 1.9%. Trimming cost V 2 bases and J 10 bases, with 17 bases left between them. This CDR3 contains 14 residues. CDR1 and CDR2 (germline): MNHNS, SASEGT. The chain is built from TRBV6-1 and TRBJ1-2; D unresolved. This receptor was identified in a human donor with chronic lymphocytic leukemia. This material consisted of PBMCs, taken after 12 months of ibrutinib treatment. CDR3 in DNA: TGTGCCAGCAGTGAAAGGGTAGCGGAGGCCCACTACACCTTC. It codes for CASSERVAEAHYTF.